The 9 T cell receptor beta chains reported below all come from one sample, sequenced in a study of blood T cells in healthy people across ages. Next came a second PCR, run for about 7 to 11 cycles, which used a sample-barcoded 5' primer along with a J-beta primer mix. TCRdb itself ran the 5' RACE reads through MiXCR, one entry per CDR3 protein. The data hold about 730,000 distinct CDR3 sequences, with more than 40% observed a single time. Sequencing was performed on blood. The receptors were sampled from a woman aged 60 to 75 in good health.

Details on this clonotype: A read error may produce the germline difference seen at one junction end. The rearrangement uses TRBV11-2 and TRBJ2-1, with D tentatively TRBD2 (5 bases). Germline-derived CDR1 and CDR2 are SGHAT and FQNNGV. This CDR3 is 14 amino acids long. DNA of the CDR3: TGTGCCGGCAGCTCCCCCCGGAGAGGGAATGAGCAGTTCTTC. It is translated as CAGSSPRRGNEQFF.

The rearrangement uses TRBV20-1 and TRBJ2-7; the match to TRBD2 covers 12 bases. Germline CDR1 is DFQATT and CDR2 is SNEGSKA (reference sequence). The CDR3 is made up of 15 amino acids. The V gene end was trimmed by 3 bases and the J gene end by 10 bases; junction bases not matched to a gene: 13. The CDR3 reads CSASETSGSLGAQYF. CDR3 coding DNA: TGCAGTGCTAGTGAGACTAGCGGGAGTTTAGGGGCCCAGTACTTC.

The V call is TRBV29-1, the J call TRBJ1-1; D call uncertain. The V end lost 4 bases, the J end lost 0 bases, and 6 bases lay between the germline ends. The CDR3 runs to 12 residues. The V gene's germline CDR1 is SQVTM and CDR2 ANQGSEA. The CDR3 region is CSVVEMNTEAFF. The CDR3, as DNA: TGCAGCGTTGTAGAAATGAACACTGAAGCTTTCTTT.

V and J are TRBV5-4 and TRBJ2-1; D remains ambiguous. V gave up 0 bases and J gave up 0 bases, with 10 bases separating them. The CDR3 consists of 16 residues. Germline V gene data show CDR1 as SGHNT and CDR2 as YYREEE (reference sequence). The CDR3 here is CASSLGGSHSYNEQFF. The CDR3 region has the DNA TGTGCCAGCAGCTTGGGGGGAAGTCACTCCTACAATGAGCAGTTCTTC.

The genes are TRBV9 and TRBJ1-1; D is possibly TRBD1 (6 bases). With 3 bases removed from V and 0 bases from J, the gap between germline ends came to 12 bases. CDR1 SGDLS and CDR2 YYNGEE come from the germline V gene. The CDR3 extends over 15 amino acids. The CDR3 sequence is CASSARGTMNTEAFF. CDR3 bases: TGTGCCAGCAGCGCGAGAGGGACAATGAACACTGAAGCTTTCTTT.

Written as DNA, the CDR3 is TGTGCCACCCCCGGGACAGGGGGCGATATGCTAGCGGGACCATCCTACAATGAGCAGTTCTTC. Protein sequence: CATPGTGGDMLAGPSYNEQFF. The V call is TRBV2, the J call TRBJ2-1, with 12 positions matching TRBD1. The CDR3 has 21 amino acids. Trimming removed 10 bases from V and 1 base from J; junction bases left unmatched: 23. Germline-derived CDR1 and CDR2 are SNHLY and FYNNEI.

The chain is built from TRBV4-2 and TRBJ1-1; D uncertain. Trimming pared 4 bases from V and 1 base from J, leaving 7 bases between. The V gene's germline CDR1 is LGHNA and CDR2 YNFKEQ. This CDR3 contains 13 residues. CDR3 DNA: TGTGCCAGCAGCCGAGGACGGAACACTGAAGCTTTCTTT. The encoded protein is CASSRGRNTEAFF.

CDR3: CASSRTGQGGQPQHF. For the CDR3, the DNA is TGTGCCAGCAGCCGAACGGGACAGGGTGGGCAGCCCCAGCATTTT. The chain links TRBV7-2 to TRBJ1-5, with TRBD1 matching over 9 bases. The V segment lost 5 bases and the J segment 7 bases; nucleotides outside the gene matches: 9. CDR3 length: 15 amino acids. Germline CDR1 is SGHTA and CDR2 is FQGNSA.

The chain uses TRBV28 and TRBJ2-1; TRBD2 matches at 7 bases. The DNA end is more similar to TRBJ2-7, so the J call may be wrong. CDR1 and CDR2 (germline): MDHEN, SYDVKM. The CDR3 runs 15 residues. The CDR3 DNA reads as TGTGCCAGCAGTTGGGGAGGGAGCGGGTACAATGAGCAGTACTTC. As protein: CASSWGGSGYNEQYF.